A single sample is the source of the 11 T cell receptor beta chains below, sequenced in a study of patients and donors after allogeneic stem cell transplantation. TCRdb reanalysed the RT-PCR reads using MiXCR and keeps one entry per CDR3 protein. Found here are about 110,000 distinct CDR3 sequences, approximately 40% of them singletons; the top ten hold around 25%. Material: blood, either unsorted or a sorted T cell fraction (not recorded which). The receptors were gathered from a human donor who was either an allogeneic HSCT recipient or a stem cell or donor lymphocyte infusion donor (not recorded which). It is not recorded whose cells these are; they may come from a transplant donor.

V gene TRBV7-2 combines with J gene TRBJ1-2, with 7 bases lining up with TRBD1. Germline V gene lookup returns CDR1 SGHTA and CDR2 FQGNSA. CDR3 length equals 16 residues. V gave up 5 bases and J gave up 8 bases; unmatched junction bases: 17. CDR3 protein: CASSLPAGGGAKGYTF. In DNA, the CDR3 is TGTGCCAGCAGCCTTCCAGCAGGAGGGGGCGCAAAGGGCTACACCTTC.

The gene calls are TRBV5-1 and TRBJ2-2; D is ambiguous. V was clipped by 0 bases and J by 0 bases, with 6 bases between them. This CDR3 region has 15 residues. Germline CDR1 and CDR2: SGHRS and YFSETQ. CDR3 nucleotide sequence: TGCGCCAGCAGCTTGGACGCCGCGAACACCGGGGAGCTGTTTTTT. It yields the protein CASSLDAANTGELFF.

V is TRBV14 and J is TRBJ2-5; perhaps TRBD2 as D (5 bases). There are 16 residues in the CDR3. V shed 0 bases and J shed 5 bases, with 16 bases lying between them. Germline V lookup: CDR1 SGHDN, CDR2 FVKESK. For the CDR3, the DNA is TGTGCCAGCAGCCAAGATGCTCTAGCTTTTTATGAGACCCAGTACTTC. Its translation is CASSQDALAFYETQYF. The complete variable domain, with remaining parts taken from reference TRBV14 and TRBJ2-5, reads EAGVTQFPSHSVIEKGQTVTLRCDPISGHDNLYWYRRVMGKEIKFLLHFVKESKQDESGMPNNRFLAERTGGTYSTLKVQPAELEDSGVYFCASSQDALAFYETQYFGPGTRLLVL.

For this clonotype: One end of the junction is discordant with germline, which a read error may explain. This chain uses TRBV29-1 with TRBJ2-5; no clear D gene. The CDR3 has 8 residues. The V gene's germline CDR1 is SQVTM and CDR2 ANQGSEA. CDR3 in DNA: TGCAGCGTTGAGTCAGGCGACTTC. Its protein product is CSVESGDF.

This clonotype was seen more than once but under ten times. V usage is TRBV6-5 and J usage is TRBJ2-7; 12 bases match TRBD2. The V segment lost 6 bases and the J segment 3 bases; nucleotides outside the gene matches: 6. CDR3 length: 15 amino acids. CDR1 and CDR2 (germline): MNHEY, SVGAGI. The CDR3 here is CASSKLAGGVYEQYF. Written as DNA, the CDR3 is TGTGCCAGCAGCAAACTAGCGGGAGGAGTCTACGAGCAGTACTTC.

This clonotype was found a few times. V and J are TRBV27 and TRBJ1-2; D is undetermined. Trimming shortened V by 6 bases and J by 4 bases, and 15 bases separated the two germline ends. This CDR3 region has 14 residues. Germline V lookup: CDR1 MNHEY, CDR2 SMNVEV (reference sequence). CDR3 in amino acids: CASSPRFPFYGYTF. The CDR3 nucleotides are TGTGCCAGCAGCCCTAGGTTTCCATTCTATGGCTACACCTTC.

The rearrangement links TRBV4-3 to TRBJ2-1, with 10 bases identical to TRBD2. The CDR3 loop spans 17 amino acids. Germline values: CDR1 LGHNA, CDR2 YSLEER. The J segment lost 8 bases and the V segment lost 0 bases, leaving 10 bases of the junction unmatched. For the CDR3, the DNA is TGCGCCAGCAGCCAAGACAGAGCGGGAGGGGTTCTCTATGAGCAGTTCTTC. Its protein is CASSQDRAGGVLYEQFF.

The CDR3 protein is CSAPLRVYGYTF. CDR3 coding DNA: TGCAGTGCCCCCCTGCGGGTTTACGGCTACACCTTC. The chain carries TRBV20-1 and TRBJ1-2; D unresolved. Trimming took 6 bases from V and 8 from J, leaving 16 bases between them. Germline loops: CDR1 DFQATT, CDR2 SNEGSKA (reference sequence). CDR3 length equals 12 residues.

The CDR3 region is CASSIGGYQPQHF. CDR3 DNA: TGTGCCAGCAGTATCGGTGGATATCAGCCCCAGCATTTT. This chain uses TRBV28 with TRBJ1-5; D unclear. This CDR3 comprises 13 residues. V was clipped by 5 bases and J by 5 bases, with 10 bases between them. Germline CDR1 reads MDHEN; CDR2 reads SYDVKM.

The chain employs TRBV29-1 and TRBJ1-1, with a possible D match to TRBD1 (5 bases). Per germline, CDR1 SQVTM and CDR2 ANQGSEA. V lost 4 bases, J lost 6 bases, and 15 bases lay in between. The CDR3 sequence is 13 residues long. The DNA for the CDR3 is TGCAGCGTTGCTCACAGGCCAACGGCTGAAGCTTTCTTT. Its protein is CSVAHRPTAEAFF.

This clonotype occurred a few times. This chain links TRBV12-3 or TRBV12-4 with TRBJ2-1, with D possibly TRBD2 on 6 matching bases. With 2 bases removed from V and 5 bases from J, the gap between germline ends came to 13 bases. The CDR3 has 15 residues. CDR3 in DNA: TGTGCCAGCAGTTTAAGGCTAGCGAAGGACAATGAGCAGTTCTTC. Amino acids: CASSLRLAKDNEQFF.